Reported below is one T cell receptor (beta chain). The sample comes from a study of blood T cell repertoires in COVID-19. Looking at the study overall: Samples taken during acute and convalescent COVID-19 were collected in the United States, Italy and Spain. PBMCs, B-cell-depleted T cells, or T cells were the source of the cDNA or gDNA that made up the material.

Methods used by the authors: Reference gene primer amplification yielded estimated nucleated cell counts. Sequenced by immunoSEQ multiplex PCR; TCRdb stores in-frame clones only, minus some. For V, J and clone size, that table is used; D and trimming come from the DNA. The sample shows around 120,000 clones, less than 95% of them seen only once. CDR3 length equals 14 residues. Germline V CDR1 and CDR2: KGHSY, FQNENV. Trimming cost V 9 bases and J 2 bases; bases outside gene matches: 9. The chain recombines TRBV16 with TRBJ1-2; TRBD1 matches 7 bases. The material sequenced was peripheral blood. This receptor was obtained from a human donor with active COVID-19. The donor label of this sample is uncertain. The CDR3 region has the DNA TGTGCCAGTAGGAGTGAACAGGGGAACTATGGCTACACCTTC. This translates into CASRSEQGNYGYTF.